Below are 10 T cell receptor beta chains sequenced from a single sample in a study of OX40 agonist ivuxolimab in advanced cancers. Profiling relied on immunoSEQ multiplex PCR, and the TCRdb table lists in-frame clones only, not all of them. The sample includes some 39,000 clones, more than 80% of them seen just once. The sequencing here drew on CD4+ or CD8+ T cells sorted from blood, taken in a trial of the OX40 agonist ivuxolimab. The receptors originated from an adult with an advanced solid tumor such as melanoma, head and neck, liver or kidney cancer.

V usage is TRBV5-1 and J usage is TRBJ1-4; D perhaps matches TRBD1 (5 bases). CDR1 SGHRS and CDR2 YFSETQ come from the germline V gene. V shed 4 bases and J shed 7 bases, with 20 bases lying between them. CDR3 length: 16 residues. The CDR3, as DNA: TGCGCCAGCAGCCAAATTACAGGTGTCCGTGTTGAAAAACTGTTTTTT. It specifies CASSQITGVRVEKLFF.

This chain uses TRBV30 with TRBJ2-3, with 9 bases matching TRBD1. The V and J ends lost 8 bases and 1 base, in that order; junction bases with no gene match: 7. The V gene's germline CDR1 is GTSNPN and CDR2 SVGIG (reference sequence). The CDR3 is 14 residues long. The CDR3 coding sequence is TGTGCCGGAGACAGGGGGTCGGGCACAGATACGCAGTATTTT. Translation gives CAGDRGSGTDTQYF.

In its sample, this clone was seen a few times. The CDR3 DNA is TGTGCCAGCAGTTTACAGGGAGGGTCGGACATTCAGTACTTC. Translated, it gives CASSLQGGSDIQYF. This chain links TRBV2 with TRBJ2-4; TRBD2 might be the D (7 bases). The V gene lost 5 bases and the J gene lost 8 bases, with 16 bases spanning the gap. CDR3 length: 14 residues. CDR1 and CDR2 (germline): SNHLY, FYNNEI. The whole variable domain, remainder taken from reference TRBV2 and TRBJ2-4, is EPEVTQTPSHQVTQMGQEVILRCVPISNHLYFYWYRQILGQKVEFLVSFYNNEISEKSEIFDDQFSVERPDGSNFTLKIRSTKLEDSAMYFCASSLQGGSDIQYFGAGTRLSVL.

The rearrangement joins TRBV2 to TRBJ1-4; D is possibly TRBD1 (5 bases). The V end was cut by 10 bases, the J end by 8 bases, with 20 bases between. The germline V gene encodes CDR1 SNHLY and CDR2 FYNNEI. This CDR3 is 14 amino acids long. CDR3 nucleotides: TGTGCCATCCGTTTGTCAGGGCTACAGGAAAAACTGTTTTTT. Its translation is CAIRLSGLQEKLFF.

The chain recombines TRBV11-2 with TRBJ2-1, with TRBD2 matching 14 bases. From germline, CDR1 is SGHAT and CDR2 FQNNGV. Unmatched junction bases numbered 3, after V lost 0 bases and J lost 8 bases. CDR3 size: 16 residues. The CDR3 DNA is TGTGCCAGCAGCTTAGATGGGACTAGCGGGAGCTATGAGCAGTTCTTC. This gives the protein CASSLDGTSGSYEQFF.

This clone has a single count. The chain recombines TRBV7-2 with TRBJ2-7, with 8 bases lining up with TRBD2. CDR1 is SGHTA, CDR2 FQGNSA, per germline. CDR3 length: 15 residues. The ends lost 1 base at V and 6 bases at J; junction bases unmatched: 8. CDR3 in DNA: TGTGCCAGCAGCTTAGGAGCGGGAGACGGGCCCGAGCAGTACTTC. Translating gives CASSLGAGDGPEQYF. Full variable domain (rest looked up from reference TRBV7-2 and TRBJ2-7): GAGVSQSPSNKVTEKGKDVELRCDPISGHTALYWYRQSLGQGLEFLIYFQGNSAPDKSGLPSDRFSAERTGGSVSTLTIQRTQQEDSAVYLCASSLGAGDGPEQYFGPGTRLTVT.

The CDR3 region is CASSLGGTRRDYEQYF. DNA for the CDR3: TGTGCCAGCAGCTTAGGGGGGACTCGAAGGGACTACGAGCAGTACTTC. The chain carries TRBV7-2 and TRBJ2-7; weak D call: TRBD2 (6 bases). The V and J ends lost 1 base and 3 bases respectively, with 16 bases between them. This CDR3 has 16 residues. Germline CDR1 is SGHTA and CDR2 is FQGNSA.

In its sample, this clone was seen once. The chain employs TRBV2 and TRBJ2-7; D possibly matches TRBD1 or TRBD2 (5 bases each). The CDR3 sequence is 13 residues long. Germline lookup yields CDR1 SNHLY and CDR2 FYNNEI. Between the trimmed V and J ends, which lost 5 bases and 4 bases, there was a span of 12 bases. The CDR3 sequence: CASSPEWGYEQYV. As DNA, the CDR3 is TGTGCCAGCAGTCCTGAATGGGGGTACGAGCAGTACGTC.

This chain connects TRBV7-2 to TRBJ2-6; no firm D call. The V and J ends lost 6 bases and 4 bases respectively, with 13 bases between them. CDR3 length: 15 amino acids. The germline V gene encodes CDR1 SGHTA and CDR2 FQGNSA. The CDR3, as DNA: TGTGCCAGCAGTTTGAATAGGGTGGGGGCCAACGTCCTGACTTTC. Its protein is CASSLNRVGANVLTF.

The CDR3 protein is CASSLGGGSQETQYF. For the CDR3, the DNA is TGCGCCAGCAGCTTGGGAGGAGGGAGCCAAGAGACCCAGTACTTC. This chain connects TRBV5-1 to TRBJ2-5, with D maybe TRBD2 (6 bases). The germline V gene encodes CDR1 SGHRS and CDR2 YFSETQ. Trimming took 0 bases from V and 1 from J, leaving 10 bases between them. The CDR3 spans 15 residues.